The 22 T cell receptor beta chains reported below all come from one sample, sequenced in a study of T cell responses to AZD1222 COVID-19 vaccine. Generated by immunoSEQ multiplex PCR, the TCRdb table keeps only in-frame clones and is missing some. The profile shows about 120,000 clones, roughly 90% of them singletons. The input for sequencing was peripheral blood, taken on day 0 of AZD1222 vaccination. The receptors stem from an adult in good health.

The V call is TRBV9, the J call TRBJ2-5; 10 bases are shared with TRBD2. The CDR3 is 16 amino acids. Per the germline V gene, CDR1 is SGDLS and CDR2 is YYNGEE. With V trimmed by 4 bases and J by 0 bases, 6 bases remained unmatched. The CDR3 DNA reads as TGTGCCAGCAGCCTATTTAGCGGGGGGTACCAAGAGACCCAGTACTTC. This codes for CASSLFSGGYQETQYF.

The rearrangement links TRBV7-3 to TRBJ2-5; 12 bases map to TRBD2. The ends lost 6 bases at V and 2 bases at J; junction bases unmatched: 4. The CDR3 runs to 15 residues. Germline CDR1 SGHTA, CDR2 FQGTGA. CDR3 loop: CASSSGLAGQETQYF. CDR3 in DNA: TGTGCCAGCAGTTCAGGACTAGCGGGGCAAGAGACCCAGTACTTC.

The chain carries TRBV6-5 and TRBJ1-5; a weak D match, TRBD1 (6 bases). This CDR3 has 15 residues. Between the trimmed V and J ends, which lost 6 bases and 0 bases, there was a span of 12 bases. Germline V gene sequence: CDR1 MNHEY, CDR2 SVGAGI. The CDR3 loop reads CASSRRTDSNQPQHF. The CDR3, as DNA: TGTGCCAGCAGCCGGCGGACAGATAGCAATCAGCCCCAGCATTTT.

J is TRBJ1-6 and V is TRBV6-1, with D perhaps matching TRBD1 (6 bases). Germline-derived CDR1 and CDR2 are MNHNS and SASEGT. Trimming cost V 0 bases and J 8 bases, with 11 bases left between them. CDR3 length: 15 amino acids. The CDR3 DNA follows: TGTGCCAGCAGTGAAGCGGGAGGGGGGCATTCACCCCTCCACTTT. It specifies CASSEAGGGHSPLHF.

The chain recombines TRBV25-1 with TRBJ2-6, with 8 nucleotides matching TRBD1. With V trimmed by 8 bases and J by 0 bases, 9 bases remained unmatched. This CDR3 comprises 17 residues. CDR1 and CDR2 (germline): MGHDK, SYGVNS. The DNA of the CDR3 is TGTGCCAGCCCGGGACAGGTCGGACGCTCTGGGGCCAACGTCCTGACTTTC. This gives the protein CASPGQVGRSGANVLTF.

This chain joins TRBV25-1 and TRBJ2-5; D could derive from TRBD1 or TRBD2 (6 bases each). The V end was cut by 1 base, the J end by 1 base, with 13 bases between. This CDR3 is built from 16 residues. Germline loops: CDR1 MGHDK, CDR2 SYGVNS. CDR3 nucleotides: TGTGCCAGCAGTGAATTAGGGGGGCGCTTCCAAGAGACCCAGTACTTC. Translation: CASSELGGRFQETQYF.

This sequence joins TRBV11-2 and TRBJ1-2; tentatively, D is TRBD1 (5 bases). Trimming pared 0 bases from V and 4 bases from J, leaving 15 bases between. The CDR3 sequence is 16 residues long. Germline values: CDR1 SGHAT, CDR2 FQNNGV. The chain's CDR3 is CASSLEEGRGFYGYTF. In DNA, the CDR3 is TGTGCCAGCAGCTTAGAGGAAGGGCGGGGGTTCTATGGCTACACCTTC.

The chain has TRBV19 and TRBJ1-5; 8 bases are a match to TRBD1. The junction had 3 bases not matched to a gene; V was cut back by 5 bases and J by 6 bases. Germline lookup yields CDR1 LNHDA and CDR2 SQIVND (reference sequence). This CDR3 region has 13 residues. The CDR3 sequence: CASSGDRFQPQHF. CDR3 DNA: TGTGCCAGTAGTGGGGACAGGTTTCAGCCCCAGCATTTT.

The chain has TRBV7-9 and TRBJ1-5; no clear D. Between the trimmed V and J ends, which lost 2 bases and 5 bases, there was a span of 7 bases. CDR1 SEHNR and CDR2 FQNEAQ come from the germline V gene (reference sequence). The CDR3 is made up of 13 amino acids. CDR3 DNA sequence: TGTGCCAGCAGCTTACAGTTGGATCAGCCCCAGCATTTT. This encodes CASSLQLDQPQHF.

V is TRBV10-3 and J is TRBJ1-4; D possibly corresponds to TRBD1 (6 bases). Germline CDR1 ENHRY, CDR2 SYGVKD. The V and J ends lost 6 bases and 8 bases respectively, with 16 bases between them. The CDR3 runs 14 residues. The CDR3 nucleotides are TGTGCCATCAGCGACCAGGGGAGGGGCGAAAAACTGTTTTTT. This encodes CAISDQGRGEKLFF.

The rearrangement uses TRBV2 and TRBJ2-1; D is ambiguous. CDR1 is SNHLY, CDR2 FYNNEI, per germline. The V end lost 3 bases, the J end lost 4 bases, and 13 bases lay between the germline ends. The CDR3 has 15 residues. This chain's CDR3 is CASSEGRSNYNEQFF. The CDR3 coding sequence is TGTGCCAGCAGTGAGGGCCGGAGTAATTACAATGAGCAGTTCTTC.

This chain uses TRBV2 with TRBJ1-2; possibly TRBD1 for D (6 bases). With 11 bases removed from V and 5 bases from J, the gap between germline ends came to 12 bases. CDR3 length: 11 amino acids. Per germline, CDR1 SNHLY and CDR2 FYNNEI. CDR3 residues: CAGTGRYGYTF. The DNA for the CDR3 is TGTGCCGGAACAGGGAGGTATGGCTACACCTTC.

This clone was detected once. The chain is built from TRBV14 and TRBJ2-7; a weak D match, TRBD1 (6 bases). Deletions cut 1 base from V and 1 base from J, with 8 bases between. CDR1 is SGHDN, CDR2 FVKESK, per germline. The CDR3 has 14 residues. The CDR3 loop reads CASSQVGQSYEQYF. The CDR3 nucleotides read TGTGCCAGCAGCCAAGTAGGACAGTCCTACGAGCAGTACTTC. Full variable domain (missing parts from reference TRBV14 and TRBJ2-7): EAGVTQFPSHSVIEKGQTVTLRCDPISGHDNLYWYRRVMGKEIKFLLHFVKESKQDESGMPNNRFLAERTGGTYSTLKVQPAELEDSGVYFCASSQVGQSYEQYFGPGTRLTVT.

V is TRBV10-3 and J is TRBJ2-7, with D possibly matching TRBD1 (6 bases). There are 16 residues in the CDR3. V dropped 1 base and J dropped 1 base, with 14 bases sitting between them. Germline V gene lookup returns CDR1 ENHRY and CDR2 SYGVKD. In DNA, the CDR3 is TGTGCCATCAGTGAGTGGGGCAGGGGTAATTCCTACGAGCAGTACTTC. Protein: CAISEWGRGNSYEQYF.

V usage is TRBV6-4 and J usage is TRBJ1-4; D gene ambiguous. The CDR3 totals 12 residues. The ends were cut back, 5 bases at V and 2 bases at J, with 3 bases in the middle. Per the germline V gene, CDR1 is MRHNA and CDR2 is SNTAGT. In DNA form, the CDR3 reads TGTGCCAGCAGTCCTACTAATGAAAAACTGTTTTTT. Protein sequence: CASSPTNEKLFF.

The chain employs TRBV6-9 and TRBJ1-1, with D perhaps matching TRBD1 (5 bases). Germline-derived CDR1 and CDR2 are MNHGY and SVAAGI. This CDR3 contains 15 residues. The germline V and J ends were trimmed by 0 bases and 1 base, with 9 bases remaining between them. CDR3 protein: CASSYSTTANTEAFF. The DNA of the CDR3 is TGTGCCAGCAGTTATTCCACGACAGCGAACACTGAAGCTTTCTTT.

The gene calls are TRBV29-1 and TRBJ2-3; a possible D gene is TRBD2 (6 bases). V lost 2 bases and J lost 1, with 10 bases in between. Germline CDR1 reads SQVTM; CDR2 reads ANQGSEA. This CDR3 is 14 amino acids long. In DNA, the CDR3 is TGCAGCGTTGAACGGGGGAGAGGCACAGATACGCAGTATTTT. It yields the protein CSVERGRGTDTQYF.

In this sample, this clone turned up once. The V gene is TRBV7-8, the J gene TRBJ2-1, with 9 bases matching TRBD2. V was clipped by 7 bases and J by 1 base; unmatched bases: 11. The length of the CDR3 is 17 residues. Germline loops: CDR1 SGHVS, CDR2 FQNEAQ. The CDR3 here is CASNWYSGGYSYNEQFF. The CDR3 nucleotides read TGTGCCAGCAATTGGTACAGCGGGGGGTATTCCTACAATGAGCAGTTCTTC.

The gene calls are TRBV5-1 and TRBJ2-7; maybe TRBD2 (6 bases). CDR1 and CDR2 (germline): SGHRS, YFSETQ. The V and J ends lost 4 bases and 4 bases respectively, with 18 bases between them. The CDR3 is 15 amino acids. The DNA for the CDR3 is TGCGCCAGCAGCCCGGGGACTCCACGCTGGTACGAGCAGTACTTC. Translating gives CASSPGTPRWYEQYF.

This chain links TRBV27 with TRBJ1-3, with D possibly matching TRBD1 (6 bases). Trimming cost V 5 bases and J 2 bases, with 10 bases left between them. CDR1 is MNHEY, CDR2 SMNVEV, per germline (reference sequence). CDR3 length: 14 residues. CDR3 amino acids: CASSNRDTGNTIYF. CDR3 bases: TGTGCCAGCAGTAACAGGGACACTGGAAACACCATATATTTT.

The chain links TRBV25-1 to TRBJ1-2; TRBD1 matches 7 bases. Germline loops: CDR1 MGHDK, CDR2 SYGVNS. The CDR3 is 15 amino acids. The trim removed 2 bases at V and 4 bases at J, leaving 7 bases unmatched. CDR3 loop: CASSEGGGAVYGYTF. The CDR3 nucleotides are TGTGCCAGCAGTGAAGGAGGGGGCGCGGTCTATGGCTACACCTTC.

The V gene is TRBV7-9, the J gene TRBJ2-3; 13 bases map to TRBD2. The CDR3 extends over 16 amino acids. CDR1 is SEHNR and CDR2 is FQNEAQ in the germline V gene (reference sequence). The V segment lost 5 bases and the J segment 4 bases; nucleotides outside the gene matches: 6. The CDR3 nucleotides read TGTGCCAGCAGCCACGGACTAGCGGGGGCGGCAGATACGCAGTATTTT. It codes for CASSHGLAGAADTQYF.